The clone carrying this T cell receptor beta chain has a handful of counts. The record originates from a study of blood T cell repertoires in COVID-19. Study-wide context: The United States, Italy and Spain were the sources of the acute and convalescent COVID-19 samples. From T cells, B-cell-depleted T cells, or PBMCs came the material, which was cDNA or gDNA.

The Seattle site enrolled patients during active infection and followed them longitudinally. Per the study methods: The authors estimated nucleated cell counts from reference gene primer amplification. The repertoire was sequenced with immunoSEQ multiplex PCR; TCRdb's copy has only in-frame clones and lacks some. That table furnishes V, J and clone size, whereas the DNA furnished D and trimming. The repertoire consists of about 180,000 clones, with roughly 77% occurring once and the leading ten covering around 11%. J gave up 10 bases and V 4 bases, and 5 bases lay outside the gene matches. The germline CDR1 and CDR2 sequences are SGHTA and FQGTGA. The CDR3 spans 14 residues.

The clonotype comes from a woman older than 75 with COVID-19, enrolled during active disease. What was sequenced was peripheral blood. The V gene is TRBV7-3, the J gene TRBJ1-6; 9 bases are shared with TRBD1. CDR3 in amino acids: CASSSHRGQSPLHF. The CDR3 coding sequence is TGTGCCAGCAGCTCCCACAGGGGGCAATCACCCCTCCACTTT.